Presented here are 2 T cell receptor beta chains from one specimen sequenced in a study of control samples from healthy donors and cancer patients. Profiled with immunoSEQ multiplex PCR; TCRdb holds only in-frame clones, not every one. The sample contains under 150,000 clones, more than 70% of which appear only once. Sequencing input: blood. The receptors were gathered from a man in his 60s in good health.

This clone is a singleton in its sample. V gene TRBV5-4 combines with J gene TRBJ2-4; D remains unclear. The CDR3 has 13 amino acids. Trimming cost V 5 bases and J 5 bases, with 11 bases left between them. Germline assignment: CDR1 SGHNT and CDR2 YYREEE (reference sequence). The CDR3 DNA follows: TGTGCCAGCAGTTCCTATACCGAAAACATTCAGTACTTC. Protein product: CASSSYTENIQYF. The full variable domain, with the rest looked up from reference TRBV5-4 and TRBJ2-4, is ETGVTQSPTHLIKTRGQQVTLRCSSQSGHNTVSWYQQALGQGPQFIFQYYREEENGRGNFPPRFSGLQFPNYSSELNVNALELDDSALYLCASSSYTENIQYFGAGTRLSVL.

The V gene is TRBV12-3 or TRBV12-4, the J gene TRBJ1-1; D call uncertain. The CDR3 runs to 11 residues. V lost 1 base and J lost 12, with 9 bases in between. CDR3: CASSLGGASFF. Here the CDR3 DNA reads TGTGCCAGCAGTTTAGGGGGAGCATCTTTCTTT.